The next 5 T cell receptor beta chains were all read from a single sample in a study of diagnostic markers for celiac disease. For each CDR3 protein, TCRdb gives one entry from its re-call of the reads, without DNA. Its clone listing holds about 2,000 distinct CDR3 sequences. Source material: either unsorted cells or a sorted T cell fraction (not recorded which). The origin of the receptors is a human donor. This table probably holds off-target reads from a library built for another chain.

The chain employs TRBV7-2 and TRBJ1-3. The CDR3 spans 16 residues. Per germline, CDR1 SGHTA and CDR2 FQGNSA. The CDR3: CASSLSMGTLGNTIYF.

The chain carries TRBV4-2 and TRBJ2-3; TCRdb gives TRBD2 as the D gene, but with no DNA this cannot be confirmed. This CDR3 contains 17 residues. Germline CDR1 and CDR2: LGHNA and YNFKEQ. The CDR3 region is CASSQGLAGGSTDTQYF.

This clonotype counts as large by frequency. CDR3 loop: CASRPSGALNQPQHF. This rearrangement joins TRBV27 to TRBJ1-5. The CDR3 length is 15 residues. Germline V gives CDR1 MNHEY, CDR2 SMNVEV (reference sequence).

The chain uses TRBV7-2 and TRBJ1-4; absent DNA, TCRdb's TRBD1 call cannot be checked. The CDR3 is made up of 15 amino acids. Germline values: CDR1 SGHTA, CDR2 FQGNSA. The CDR3: CASSLITGLNEKLFF.

The V gene is TRBV19, the J gene TRBJ2-6. CDR3 length equals 14 residues. Germline V gene data show CDR1 as LNHDA and CDR2 as SQIVND (reference sequence). CDR3 loop: CASKVQSGANVLTF. The full variable domain, with the rest looked up from reference TRBV19 and TRBJ2-6, is DGGITQSPKYLFRKEGQNVTLSCEQNLNHDAMYWYRQDPGQGLRLIYYSQIVNDFQKGDIAEGYSVSREKKESFPLTVTSAQKNPTAFYLCASKVQSGANVLTFGAGSRLTVL.